This TCR beta chain was sequenced during a study of shared clonotypes between healthy human individuals. Methods used by the authors: From ImmunoSEQ came sequences covering only the junction and carrying no quality scores, so filtering differed. Measured with immunoSEQ multiplex PCR; TCRdb has only the in-frame clones, and not every one. V and J calls and clone size are as listed in that table; D and trimming were resolved from the DNA. In the table there are 760,000 or so clones, roughly 96% of which are singletons. In the naive CD8 group, cells lacked CD45RO and were positively selected for CCR7, so terminally differentiated effector memory CD45RA+ cells were left out. This TCR was sampled from a young man in good health. The specimen sequenced was naive CD8+ T cells sorted from blood.

The DNA for the CDR3 is TGTGCCAGCAGCTTAGAAGGCCAAGTTGAGGTATACCAAGAGACCCAGTACTTC. This translates into CASSLEGQVEVYQETQYF. The chain employs TRBV7-9 and TRBJ2-5; D gene unclear. The CDR3 is 18 residues long. Trimming cost V 1 base and J 0 bases, with 18 bases left between them. CDR1 and CDR2 from the germline V gene are SEHNR and FQNEAQ (reference sequence). Based on the CDR3 plus reference TRBV7-9 and TRBJ2-5, the full variable domain is DTGVSQNPRHKITKRGQNVTFRCDPISEHNRLYWYRQTLGQGPEFLTYFQNEAQLEKSRLLSDRFSAERPKGSFSTLEIQRTEQGDSAMYLCASSLEGQVEVYQETQYFGPGTRLLVL.